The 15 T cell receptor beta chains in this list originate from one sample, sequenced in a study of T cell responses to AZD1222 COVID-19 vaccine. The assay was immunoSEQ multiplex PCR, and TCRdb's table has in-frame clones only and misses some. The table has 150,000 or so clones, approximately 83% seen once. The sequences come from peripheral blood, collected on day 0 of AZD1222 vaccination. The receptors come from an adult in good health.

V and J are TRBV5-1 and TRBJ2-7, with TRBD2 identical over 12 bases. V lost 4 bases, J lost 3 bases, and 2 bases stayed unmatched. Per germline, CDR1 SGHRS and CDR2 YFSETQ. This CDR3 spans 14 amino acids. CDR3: CASSQTSGSYEQYF. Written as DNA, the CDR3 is TGCGCCAGCAGCCAGACTAGCGGGAGCTACGAGCAGTACTTC. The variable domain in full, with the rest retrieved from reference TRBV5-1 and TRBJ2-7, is KAGVTQTPRYLIKTRGQQVTLSCSPISGHRSVSWYQQTPGQGLQFLFEYFSETQRNKGNFPGRFSGRQFSNSRSEMNVSTLELGDSALYLCASSQTSGSYEQYFGPGTRLTVT.

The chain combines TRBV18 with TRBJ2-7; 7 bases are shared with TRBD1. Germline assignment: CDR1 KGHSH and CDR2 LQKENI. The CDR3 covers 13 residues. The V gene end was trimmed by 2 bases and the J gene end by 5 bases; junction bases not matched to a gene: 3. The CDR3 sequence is CASSPGTENEQYF. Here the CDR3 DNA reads TGTGCCAGCTCACCAGGGACAGAGAACGAGCAGTACTTC.

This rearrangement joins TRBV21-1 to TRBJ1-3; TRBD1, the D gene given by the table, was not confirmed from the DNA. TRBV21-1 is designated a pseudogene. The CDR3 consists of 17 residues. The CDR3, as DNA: TGTGCCAGCAGCGGGGGGACAGGTTCCTACTCTGGAAACACCATATATTTT. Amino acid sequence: CASSGGTGSYSGNTIYF.

Here the CDR3 DNA reads TGCGCCAGCAGCCAAGGGGTTAGCGGGGGCACAGATACGCAGTATTTT. It is translated as CASSQGVSGGTDTQYF. The rearrangement links TRBV4-1 to TRBJ2-3; 8 bases agree with TRBD2. The CDR3 length is 16 residues. The junction had 4 bases not matched to a gene; V was cut back by 1 base and J by 1 base. The germline gives CDR1 MGHRA, CDR2 YSYEKL.

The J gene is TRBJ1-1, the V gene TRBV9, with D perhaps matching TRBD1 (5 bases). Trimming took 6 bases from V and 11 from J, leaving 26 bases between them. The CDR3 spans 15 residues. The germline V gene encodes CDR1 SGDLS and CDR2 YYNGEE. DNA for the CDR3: TGTGCCAGCAACCCATCCGCCACAGGACCACTGAATGCTTTCTTT. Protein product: CASNPSATGPLNAFF.

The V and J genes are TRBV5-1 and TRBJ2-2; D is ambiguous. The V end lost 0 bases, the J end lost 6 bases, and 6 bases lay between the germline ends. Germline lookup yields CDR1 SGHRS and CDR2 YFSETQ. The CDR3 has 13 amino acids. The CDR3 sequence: CASSLVYAGELFF. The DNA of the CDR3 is TGCGCCAGCAGCTTGGTGTACGCCGGGGAGCTGTTTTTT.

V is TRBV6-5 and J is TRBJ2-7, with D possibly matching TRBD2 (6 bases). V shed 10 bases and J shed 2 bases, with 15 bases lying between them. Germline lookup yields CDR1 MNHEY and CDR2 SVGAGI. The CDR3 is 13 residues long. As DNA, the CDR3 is TGTGCCACCGGGGGACTGCCAACCTACGAGCAGTACTTC. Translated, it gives CATGGLPTYEQYF.

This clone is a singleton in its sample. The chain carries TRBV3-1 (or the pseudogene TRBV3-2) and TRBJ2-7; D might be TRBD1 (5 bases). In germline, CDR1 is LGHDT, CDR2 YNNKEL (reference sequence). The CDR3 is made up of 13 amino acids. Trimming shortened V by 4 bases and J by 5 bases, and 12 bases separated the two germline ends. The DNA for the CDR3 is TGTGCCAGCAGCCGTGCAGGGTGGAACGAGCAGTACTTC. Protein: CASSRAGWNEQYF.

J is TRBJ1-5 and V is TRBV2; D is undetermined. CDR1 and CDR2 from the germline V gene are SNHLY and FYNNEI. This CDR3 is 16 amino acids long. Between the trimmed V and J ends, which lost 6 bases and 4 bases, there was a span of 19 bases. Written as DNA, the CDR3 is TGTGCCAGCAGCCCCGGGTCGTGGGAGGCAAATCAGCCCCAGCATTTT. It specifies CASSPGSWEANQPQHF.

This CDR3 is CASRSDYNEQFF. The DNA for the CDR3 is TGTGCCAGCAGGAGTGACTACAATGAGCAGTTCTTC. The chain has TRBV25-1 and TRBJ2-1; no definite D call. Trimming left V 6 bases short and J 3 bases short, with 6 bases between. The CDR3 extends over 12 amino acids. Germline CDR1 MGHDK, CDR2 SYGVNS.

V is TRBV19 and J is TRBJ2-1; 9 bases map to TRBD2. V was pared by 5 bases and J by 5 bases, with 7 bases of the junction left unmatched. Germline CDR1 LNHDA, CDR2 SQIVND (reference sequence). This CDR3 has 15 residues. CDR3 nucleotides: TGTGCCAGTAGTCCCGGGACTAGCCCCAACAATGAGCAGTTCTTC. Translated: CASSPGTSPNNEQFF.

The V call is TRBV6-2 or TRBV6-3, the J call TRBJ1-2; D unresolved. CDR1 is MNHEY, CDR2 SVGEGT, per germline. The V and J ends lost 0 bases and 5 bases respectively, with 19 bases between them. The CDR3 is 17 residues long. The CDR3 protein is CASSYSGPGLAGYGYTF. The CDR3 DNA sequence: TGTGCCAGCAGTTACTCAGGCCCCGGGCTTGCGGGTTATGGCTACACCTTC.

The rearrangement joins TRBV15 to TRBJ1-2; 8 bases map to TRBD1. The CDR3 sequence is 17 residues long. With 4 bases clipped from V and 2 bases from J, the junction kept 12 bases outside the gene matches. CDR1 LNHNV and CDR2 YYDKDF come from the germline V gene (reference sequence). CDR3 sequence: CATSKTRTGWANYGYTF. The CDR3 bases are TGTGCCACCAGCAAAACCCGGACAGGGTGGGCAAACTATGGCTACACCTTC. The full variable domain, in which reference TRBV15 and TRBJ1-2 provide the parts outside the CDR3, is DAMVIQNPRYQVTQFGKPVTLSCSQTLNHNVMYWYQQKSSQAPKLLFHYYDKDFNNEADTPDNFQSRRPNTSFCFLDIRSPGLGDTAMYLCATSKTRTGWANYGYTFGSGTRLTVV.

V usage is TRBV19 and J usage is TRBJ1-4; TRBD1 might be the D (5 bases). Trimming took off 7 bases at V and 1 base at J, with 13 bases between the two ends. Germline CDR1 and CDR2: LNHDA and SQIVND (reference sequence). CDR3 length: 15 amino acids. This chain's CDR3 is CASTPGTGTNEKLFF. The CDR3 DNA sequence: TGTGCCAGTACCCCTGGGACGGGAACTAATGAAAAACTGTTTTTT.

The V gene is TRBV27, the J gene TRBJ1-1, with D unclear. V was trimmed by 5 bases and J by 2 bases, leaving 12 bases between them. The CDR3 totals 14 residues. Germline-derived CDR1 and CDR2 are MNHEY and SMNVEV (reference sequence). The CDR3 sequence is CASSTRTLNTEAFF. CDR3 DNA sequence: TGTGCCAGCAGTACCAGGACTTTAAACACTGAAGCTTTCTTT.